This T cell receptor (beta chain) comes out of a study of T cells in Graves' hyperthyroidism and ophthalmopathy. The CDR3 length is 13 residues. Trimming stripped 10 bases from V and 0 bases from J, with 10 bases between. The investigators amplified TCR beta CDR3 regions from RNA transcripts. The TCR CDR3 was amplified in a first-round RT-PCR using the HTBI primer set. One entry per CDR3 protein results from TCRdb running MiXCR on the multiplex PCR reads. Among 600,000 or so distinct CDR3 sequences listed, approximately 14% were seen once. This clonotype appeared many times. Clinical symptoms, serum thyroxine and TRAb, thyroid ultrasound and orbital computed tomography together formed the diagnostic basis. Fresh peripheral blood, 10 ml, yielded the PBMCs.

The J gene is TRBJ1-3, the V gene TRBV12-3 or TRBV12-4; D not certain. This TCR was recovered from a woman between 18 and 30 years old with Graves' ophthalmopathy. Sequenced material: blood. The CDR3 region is CANQRASGNTIYF. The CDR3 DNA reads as TGTGCCAATCAGCGGGCCTCTGGAAACACCATATATTTT.